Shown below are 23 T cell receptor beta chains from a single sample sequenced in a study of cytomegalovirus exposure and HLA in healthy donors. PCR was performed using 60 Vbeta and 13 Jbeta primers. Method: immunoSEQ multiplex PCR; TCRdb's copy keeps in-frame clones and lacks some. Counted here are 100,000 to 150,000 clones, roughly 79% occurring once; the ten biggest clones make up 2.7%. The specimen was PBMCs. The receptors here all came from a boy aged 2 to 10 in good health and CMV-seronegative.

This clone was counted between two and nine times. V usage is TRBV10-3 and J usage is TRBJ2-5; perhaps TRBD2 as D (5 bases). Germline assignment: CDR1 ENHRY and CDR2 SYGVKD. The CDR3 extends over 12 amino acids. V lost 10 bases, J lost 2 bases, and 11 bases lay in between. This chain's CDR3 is CATARRQETQYF. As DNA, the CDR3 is TGTGCCACCGCACGGAGGCAAGAGACCCAGTACTTC.

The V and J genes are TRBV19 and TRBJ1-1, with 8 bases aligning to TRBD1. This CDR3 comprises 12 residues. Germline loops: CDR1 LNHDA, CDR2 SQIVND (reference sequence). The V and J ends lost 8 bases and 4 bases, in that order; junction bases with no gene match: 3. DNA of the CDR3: TGTGCCAGTTCGACAGGGGTCACTGAAGCTTTCTTT. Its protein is CASSTGVTEAFF.

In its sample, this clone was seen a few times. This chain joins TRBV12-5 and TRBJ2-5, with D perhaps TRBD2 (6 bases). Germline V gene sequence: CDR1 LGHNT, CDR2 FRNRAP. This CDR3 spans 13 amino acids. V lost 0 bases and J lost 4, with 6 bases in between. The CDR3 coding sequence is TGTGCTAGTGGTTTGGTGGGGGGAGAGACCCAGTACTTC. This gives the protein CASGLVGGETQYF.

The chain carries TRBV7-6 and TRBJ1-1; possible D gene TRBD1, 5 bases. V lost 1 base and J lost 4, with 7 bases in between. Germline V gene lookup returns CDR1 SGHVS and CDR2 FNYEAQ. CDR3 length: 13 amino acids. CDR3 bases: TGTGCCAGCAGCTTAGGGGGCAGCACTGAAGCTTTCTTT. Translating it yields CASSLGGSTEAFF.

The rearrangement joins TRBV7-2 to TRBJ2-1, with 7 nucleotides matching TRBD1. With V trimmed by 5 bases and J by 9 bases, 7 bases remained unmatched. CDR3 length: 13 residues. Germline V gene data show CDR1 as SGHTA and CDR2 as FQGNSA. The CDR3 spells CASSQRQGGEQFF. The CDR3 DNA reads TGTGCCAGCAGCCAGAGACAGGGTGGTGAGCAGTTCTTC.

CDR3 in DNA: TGTGCCAGCAGTTCAGGGGCCACTAACTATGGCTACACCTTC. It codes for CASSSGATNYGYTF. V and J are TRBV6-5 and TRBJ1-2, with D tentatively TRBD1 (6 bases). The V and J ends lost 4 bases and 0 bases respectively, with 9 bases between them. This CDR3 comprises 14 residues. Germline lookup yields CDR1 MNHEY and CDR2 SVGAGI.

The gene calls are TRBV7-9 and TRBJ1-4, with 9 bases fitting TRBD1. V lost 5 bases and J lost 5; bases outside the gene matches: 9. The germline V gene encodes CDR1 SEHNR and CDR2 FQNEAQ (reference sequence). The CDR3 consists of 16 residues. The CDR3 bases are TGTGCCAGCAGCATAACCCCGGGACAGGGAAATGAAAAACTGTTTTTT. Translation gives CASSITPGQGNEKLFF. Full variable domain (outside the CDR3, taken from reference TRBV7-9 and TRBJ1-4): DTGVSQNPRHKITKRGQNVTFRCDPISEHNRLYWYRQTLGQGPEFLTYFQNEAQLEKSRLLSDRFSAERPKGSFSTLEIQRTEQGDSAMYLCASSITPGQGNEKLFFGSGTQLSVL.

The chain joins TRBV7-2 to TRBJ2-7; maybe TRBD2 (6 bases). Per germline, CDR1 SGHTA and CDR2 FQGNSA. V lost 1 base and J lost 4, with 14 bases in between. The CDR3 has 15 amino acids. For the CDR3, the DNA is TGTGCCAGCAGCTTAGTCGGTGGGGGGAGGTACGAGCAGTACTTC. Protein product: CASSLVGGGRYEQYF.

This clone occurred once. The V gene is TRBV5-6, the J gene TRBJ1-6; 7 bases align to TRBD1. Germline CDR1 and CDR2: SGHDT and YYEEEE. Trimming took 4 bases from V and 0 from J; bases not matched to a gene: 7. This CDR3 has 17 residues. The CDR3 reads CASSRRRTGSYNSPLHF. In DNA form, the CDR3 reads TGTGCCAGCAGCCGACGACGGACAGGCTCCTATAATTCACCCCTCCACTTT.

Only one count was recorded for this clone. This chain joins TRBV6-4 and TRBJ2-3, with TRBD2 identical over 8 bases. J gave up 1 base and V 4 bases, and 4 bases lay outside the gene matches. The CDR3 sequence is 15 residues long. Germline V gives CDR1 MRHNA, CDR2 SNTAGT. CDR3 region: CASSVSTSGTDTQYF. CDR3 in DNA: TGTGCCAGCAGTGTGTCGACTAGCGGCACAGATACGCAGTATTTT.

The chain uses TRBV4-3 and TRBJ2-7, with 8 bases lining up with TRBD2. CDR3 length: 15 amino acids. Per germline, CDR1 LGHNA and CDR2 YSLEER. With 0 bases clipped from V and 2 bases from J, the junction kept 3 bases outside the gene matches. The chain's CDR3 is CASSQDYGGAYEQYF. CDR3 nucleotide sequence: TGCGCCAGCAGCCAAGATTACGGGGGGGCCTACGAGCAGTACTTC.

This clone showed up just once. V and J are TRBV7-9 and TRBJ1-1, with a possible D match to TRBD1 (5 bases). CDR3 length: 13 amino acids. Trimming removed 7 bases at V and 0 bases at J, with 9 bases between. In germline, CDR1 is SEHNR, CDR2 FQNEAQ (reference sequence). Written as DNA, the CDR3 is TGTGCCAGCATGGGGCAGCTGAACACTGAAGCTTTCTTT. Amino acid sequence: CASMGQLNTEAFF.

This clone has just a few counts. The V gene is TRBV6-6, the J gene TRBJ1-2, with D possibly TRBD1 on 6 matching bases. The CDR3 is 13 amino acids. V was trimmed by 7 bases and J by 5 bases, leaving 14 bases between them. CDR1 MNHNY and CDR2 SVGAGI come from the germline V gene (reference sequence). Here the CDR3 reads CASTTGGRYGYTF. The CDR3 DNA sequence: TGTGCCAGCACGACGGGGGGCAGATATGGCTACACCTTC.

Here the CDR3 DNA reads TGTGCCAGCAGCCAAACGGGGGGATACACTGAAGCTTTCTTT. Encoded protein: CASSQTGGYTEAFF. The chain links TRBV7-6 to TRBJ1-1; D is possibly TRBD1 (5 bases). CDR1 is SGHVS and CDR2 is FNYEAQ in the germline V gene. The CDR3 loop spans 14 amino acids. V lost 5 bases to trimming and J lost 3 bases, with 13 bases between them.

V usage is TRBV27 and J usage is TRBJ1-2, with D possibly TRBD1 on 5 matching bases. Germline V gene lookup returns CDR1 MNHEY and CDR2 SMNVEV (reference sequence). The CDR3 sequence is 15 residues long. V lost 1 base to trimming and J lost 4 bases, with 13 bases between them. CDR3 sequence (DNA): TGTGCCAGCAGTTTATTCCCAGGGTCAGGCTATGGCTACACCTTC. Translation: CASSLFPGSGYGYTF.

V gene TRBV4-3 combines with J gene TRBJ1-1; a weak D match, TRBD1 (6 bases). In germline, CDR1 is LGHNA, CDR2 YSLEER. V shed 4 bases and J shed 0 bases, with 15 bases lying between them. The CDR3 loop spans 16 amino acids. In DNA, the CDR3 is TGCGCCAGCAGCCCTTCGACAGGCCAGATGAACACTGAAGCTTTCTTT. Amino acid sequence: CASSPSTGQMNTEAFF.

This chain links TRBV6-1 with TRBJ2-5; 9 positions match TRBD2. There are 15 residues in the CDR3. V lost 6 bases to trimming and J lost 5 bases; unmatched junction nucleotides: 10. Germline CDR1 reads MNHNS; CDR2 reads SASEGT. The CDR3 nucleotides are TGTGCCAGCAGCCTTTTTAGCGGGGGATTGGAGACCCAGTACTTC. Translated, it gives CASSLFSGGLETQYF.

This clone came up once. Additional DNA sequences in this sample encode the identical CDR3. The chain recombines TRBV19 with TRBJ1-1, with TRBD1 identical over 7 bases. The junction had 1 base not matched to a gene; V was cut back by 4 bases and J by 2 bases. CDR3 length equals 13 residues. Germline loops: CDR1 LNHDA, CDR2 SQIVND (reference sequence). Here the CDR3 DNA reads TGTGCCAGTAGTAGGACAGGAAACACTGAAGCTTTCTTT. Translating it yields CASSRTGNTEAFF.

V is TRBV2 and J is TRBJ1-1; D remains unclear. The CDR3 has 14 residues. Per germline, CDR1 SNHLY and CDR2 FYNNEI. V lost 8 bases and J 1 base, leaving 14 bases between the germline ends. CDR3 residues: CASSGRYENTEAFF. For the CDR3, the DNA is TGTGCCAGCTCCGGGAGGTACGAGAACACTGAAGCTTTCTTT.

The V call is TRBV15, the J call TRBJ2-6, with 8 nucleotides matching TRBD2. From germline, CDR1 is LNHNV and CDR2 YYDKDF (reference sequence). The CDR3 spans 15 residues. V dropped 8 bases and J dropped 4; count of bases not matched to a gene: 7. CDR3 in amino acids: CATRRGGEGANVLTF. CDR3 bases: TGTGCCACCCGCCGGGGGGGCGAGGGGGCCAACGTCCTGACTTTC.

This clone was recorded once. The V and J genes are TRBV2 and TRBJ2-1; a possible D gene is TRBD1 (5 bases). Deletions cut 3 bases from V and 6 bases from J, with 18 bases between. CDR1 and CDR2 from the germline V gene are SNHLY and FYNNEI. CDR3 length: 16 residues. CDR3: CASSDPQGALFNEQFF. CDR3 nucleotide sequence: TGTGCCAGCAGTGACCCCCAGGGCGCCCTTTTCAATGAGCAGTTCTTC.

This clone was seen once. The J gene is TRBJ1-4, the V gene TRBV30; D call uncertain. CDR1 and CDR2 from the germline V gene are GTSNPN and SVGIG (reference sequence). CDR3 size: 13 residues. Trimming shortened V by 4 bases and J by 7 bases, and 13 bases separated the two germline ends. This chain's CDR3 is CAWNGGLGEKLFF. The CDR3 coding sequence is TGTGCCTGGAATGGCGGATTAGGTGAAAAACTGTTTTTT.

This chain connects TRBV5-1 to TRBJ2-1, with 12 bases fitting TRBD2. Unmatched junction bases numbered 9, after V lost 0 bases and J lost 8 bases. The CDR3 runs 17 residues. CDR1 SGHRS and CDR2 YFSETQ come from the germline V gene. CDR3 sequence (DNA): TGCGCCAGCAGCTTGGGGGGGTCGACTAGCGGGAGTTATGAGCAGTTCTTC. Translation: CASSLGGSTSGSYEQFF.